There are a few counts of the clone carrying this TCR beta chain. As yet, its antigen is unknown. This sample was taken from a study of cytomegalovirus exposure and HLA in healthy donors. Findings and caveats of the study: Common viral pathogens seemed, in a later analysis, to connect with several of the most significant clusters.

The CDR3 loop spans 14 amino acids. The V end was cut by 2 bases, the J end by 4 bases, with 12 bases between. Germline values: CDR1 SGHDT, CDR2 YYEEEE. Amplification used 60 Vbeta primers and 13 Jbeta primers. The assay was immunoSEQ multiplex PCR, and TCRdb's table has in-frame clones only and misses some. The profile covers some 180,000 clones, with 82% appearing a single time and 1.7% taken by the ten largest. This TCR was recovered from a woman younger than 35 in good health and CMV-seronegative. What was sequenced was PBMCs. The chain employs TRBV5-6 and TRBJ1-2, with D possibly TRBD1 on 6 matching bases. The CDR3 DNA reads as TGTGCCAGCAGCTTAGGGGACAATCTCTATGGCTACACCTTC. As protein: CASSLGDNLYGYTF. Together with reference TRBV5-6 and TRBJ1-2, the CDR3 gives the full variable domain: DAGVTQSPTHLIKTRGQQVTLRCSPKSGHDTVSWYQQALGQGPQFIFQYYEEEERQRGNFPDRFSGHQFPNYSSELNVNALLLGDSALYLCASSLGDNLYGYTFGSGTRLTVV.